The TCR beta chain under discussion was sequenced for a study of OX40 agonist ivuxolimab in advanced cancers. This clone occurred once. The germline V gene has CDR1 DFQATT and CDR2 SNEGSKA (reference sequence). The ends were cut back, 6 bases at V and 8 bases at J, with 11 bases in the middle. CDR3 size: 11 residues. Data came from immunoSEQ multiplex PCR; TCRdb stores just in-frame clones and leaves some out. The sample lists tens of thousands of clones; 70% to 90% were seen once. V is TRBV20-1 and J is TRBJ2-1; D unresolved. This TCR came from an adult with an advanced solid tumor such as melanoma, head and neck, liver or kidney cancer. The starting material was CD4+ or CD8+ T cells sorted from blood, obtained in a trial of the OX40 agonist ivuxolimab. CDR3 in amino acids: CSANAVDEQFF. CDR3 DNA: TGCAGTGCAAACGCAGTAGATGAGCAGTTCTTC.